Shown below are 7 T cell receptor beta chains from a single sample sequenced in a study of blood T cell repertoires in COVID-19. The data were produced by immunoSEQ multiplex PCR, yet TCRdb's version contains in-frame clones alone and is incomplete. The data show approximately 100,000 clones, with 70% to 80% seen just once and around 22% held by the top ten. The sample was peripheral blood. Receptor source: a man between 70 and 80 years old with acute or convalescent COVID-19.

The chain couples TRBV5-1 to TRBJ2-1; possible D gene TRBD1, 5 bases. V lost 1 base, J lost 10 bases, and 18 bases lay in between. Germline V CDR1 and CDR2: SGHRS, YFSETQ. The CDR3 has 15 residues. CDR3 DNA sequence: TGCGCCAGCAGCTTGTTAGCCAGGGTCTCTTACGAGCAGTTCTTC. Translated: CASSLLARVSYEQFF.

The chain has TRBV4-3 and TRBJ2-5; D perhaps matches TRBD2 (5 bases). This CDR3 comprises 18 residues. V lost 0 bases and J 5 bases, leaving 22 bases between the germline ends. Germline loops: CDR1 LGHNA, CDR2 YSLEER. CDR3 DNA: TGCGCCAGCAGCCAAGAGCGCCTTGGGAGCGGCCGAGGGGAGACCCAGTACTTC. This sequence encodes CASSQERLGSGRGETQYF.

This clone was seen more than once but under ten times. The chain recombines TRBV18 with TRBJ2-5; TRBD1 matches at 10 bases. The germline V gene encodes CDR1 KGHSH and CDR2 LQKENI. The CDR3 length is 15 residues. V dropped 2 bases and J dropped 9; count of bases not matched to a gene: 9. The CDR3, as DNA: TGTGCCAGCTCACCAGTCTCGGGACAGGGGTTATCCCAGTACTTC. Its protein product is CASSPVSGQGLSQYF.

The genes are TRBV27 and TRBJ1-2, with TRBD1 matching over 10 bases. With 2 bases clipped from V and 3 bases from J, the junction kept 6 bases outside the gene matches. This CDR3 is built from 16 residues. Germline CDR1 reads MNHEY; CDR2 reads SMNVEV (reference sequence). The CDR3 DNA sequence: TGTGCCAGCAGTTTAACCCCGACAGGGGGCTACTATGGCTACACCTTC. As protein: CASSLTPTGGYYGYTF.

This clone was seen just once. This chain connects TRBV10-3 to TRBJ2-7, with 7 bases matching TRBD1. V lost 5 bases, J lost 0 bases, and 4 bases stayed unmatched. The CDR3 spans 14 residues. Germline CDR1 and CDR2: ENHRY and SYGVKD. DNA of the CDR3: TGTGCCATCAGTCCCGGGACAGACTCCTACGAGCAGTACTTC. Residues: CAISPGTDSYEQYF.

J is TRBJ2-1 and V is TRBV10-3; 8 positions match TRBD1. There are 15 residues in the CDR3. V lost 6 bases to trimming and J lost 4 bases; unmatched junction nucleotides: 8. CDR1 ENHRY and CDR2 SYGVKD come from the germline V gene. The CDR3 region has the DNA TGTGCCATCAGGAATACAGGGGGTTTGTACAATGAGCAGTTCTTC. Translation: CAIRNTGGLYNEQFF.

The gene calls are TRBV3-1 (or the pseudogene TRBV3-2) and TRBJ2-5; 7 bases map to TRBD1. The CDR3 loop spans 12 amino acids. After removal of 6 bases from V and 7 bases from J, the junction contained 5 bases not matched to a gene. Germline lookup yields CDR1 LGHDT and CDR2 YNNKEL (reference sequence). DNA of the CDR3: TGTGCCAGCAGTGGAGACAGGGCGACCCAGTACTTC. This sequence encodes CASSGDRATQYF.